This paragraph reports one T cell receptor (beta chain). The data were obtained in a study of OX40 agonist ivuxolimab in advanced cancers. Profiled with immunoSEQ multiplex PCR; TCRdb holds only in-frame clones, not every one. The sample lists 77,000 or so clones, approximately 89% occurring once. Per the germline V gene, CDR1 is MDHEN and CDR2 is SYDVKM. The CDR3 loop spans 13 amino acids. The V end lost 2 bases, the J end lost 6 bases, and 10 bases lay between the germline ends. The origin of this receptor is an adult with an advanced solid tumor such as melanoma, head and neck, liver or kidney cancer. The chain carries TRBV28 and TRBJ1-1; D remains unclear. The source material was CD4+ or CD8+ T cells sorted from blood, sampled in a trial of the OX40 agonist ivuxolimab. CDR3 nucleotides: TGTGCCAGCAGTTTAGGGCAGCTCCCTGAAGCTTTCTTT. Its protein product is CASSLGQLPEAFF.